This TCR beta chain came from a study of shared clonotypes between healthy human individuals. Clones were sequenced by immunoSEQ multiplex PCR, and TCRdb holds only the in-frame ones, with some missing. The sample has around 700,000 clones; 55% to 75% are singletons. Germline CDR1 reads SQVTM; CDR2 reads ANQGSEA. CDR3 size: 13 residues. The V gene lost 8 bases and the J gene lost 4 bases, with 17 bases spanning the gap. The clonotype was recovered from a woman aged 25 to 39 in good health. The specimen sequenced was memory CD4+ T cells sorted from blood. Subset described: CD45RA-negative fraction. The rearrangement uses TRBV29-1 and TRBJ1-1, with D possibly TRBD1 on 5 matching bases. Here the CDR3 DNA reads TGCAGCTCCTCTCCGGGGGGGAGCACTGAAGCTTTCTTT. It codes for CSSSPGGSTEAFF.